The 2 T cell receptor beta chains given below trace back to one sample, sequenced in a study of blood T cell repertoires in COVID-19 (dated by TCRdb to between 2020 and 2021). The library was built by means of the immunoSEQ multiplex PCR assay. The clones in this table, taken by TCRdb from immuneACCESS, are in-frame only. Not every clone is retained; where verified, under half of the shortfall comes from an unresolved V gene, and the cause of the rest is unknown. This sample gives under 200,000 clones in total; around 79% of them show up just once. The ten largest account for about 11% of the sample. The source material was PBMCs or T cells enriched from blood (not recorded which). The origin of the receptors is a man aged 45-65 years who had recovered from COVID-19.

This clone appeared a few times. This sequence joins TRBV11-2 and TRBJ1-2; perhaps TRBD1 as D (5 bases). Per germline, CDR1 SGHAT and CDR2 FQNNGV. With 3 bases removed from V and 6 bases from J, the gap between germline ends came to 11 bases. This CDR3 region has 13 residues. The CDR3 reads CASSFGALDGYTF. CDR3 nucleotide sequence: TGTGCCAGCAGCTTTGGGGCGCTTGATGGCTACACCTTC. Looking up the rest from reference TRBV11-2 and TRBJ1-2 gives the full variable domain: EAGVAQSPRYKIIEKRQSVAFWCNPISGHATLYWYQQILGQGPKLLIQFQNNGVVDDSQLPKDRFSAERLKGVDSTLKIQPAKLEDSAVYLCASSFGALDGYTFGSGTRLTVV.

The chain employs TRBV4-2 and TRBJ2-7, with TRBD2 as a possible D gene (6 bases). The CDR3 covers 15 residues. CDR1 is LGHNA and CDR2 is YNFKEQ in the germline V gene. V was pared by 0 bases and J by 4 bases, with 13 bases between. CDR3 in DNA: TGTGCCAGCAGCCAAGATGGCGGGGCCGGGTACGAGCAGTACTTC. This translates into CASSQDGGAGYEQYF.